This TCR beta chain was observed in a study of T-cell reconstitution after alpha-beta-depleted transplantation in children. A TCRbeta library incorporating unique molecular identifiers was prepared. MiXCR was run by TCRdb on the PCR reads, yielding one entry per CDR3 protein. The profile covers fewer than 700,000 distinct CDR3 sequences, with approximately 12% appearing a single time and about 2.2% taken by the ten largest. General study findings and limits: A year had passed since transplant, and T-cell counts and diversity by then came mostly from newly produced T cells.

The CDR3 contains 15 residues. The germline gives CDR1 MNHEY, CDR2 SVGEGT. The V and J ends lost 7 bases and 1 base, in that order; junction bases with no gene match: 10. This clonotype has only a few counts. Its antigen remains unidentified. The genes are TRBV6-2 or TRBV6-3 and TRBJ2-7, with TRBD1 identical over 7 bases. The sequence was collected from a male patient younger than 18 who had a stem cell transplant for acute myeloid leukemia, so the T cells may come from the graft donor. The sequences come from PBMCs, mostly from graft donor cells, collected 360 days after TCRalphabeta/CD19-depleted stem cell transplant. This CDR3 is CASNFGDRVSYEQYF. CDR3 DNA: TGTGCCAGCAACTTCGGCGACAGGGTGTCCTACGAGCAGTACTTC.